This TCR beta chain originates from a study of blood T cell repertoires in COVID-19. Looking at the study overall: The United States, Italy and Spain supplied acute and convalescent COVID-19 samples.

V lost 1 base to trimming and J lost 10 bases, with 11 bases between them. The CDR3 runs to 13 residues. Germline lookup yields CDR1 SGHVS and CDR2 FNYEAQ. As originally analysed: Counts of nucleated cells, estimated from reference gene primer amplification, were obtained. Profiling relied on immunoSEQ multiplex PCR, and the TCRdb table lists in-frame clones only, not all of them. The V and J calls and clone size are taken from that table; D and trimming were inferred from the DNA. Here the sample spans about 210,000 clones, around 87% being singletons. Individuals drawn from some 25 US areas were about 18 to 95 years old.

The chain joins TRBV7-6 to TRBJ2-1, with no clear D. The sample consisted of PBMCs or T cells enriched from blood (not recorded which). This receptor was taken from a man younger than 40 in a cohort exposed to, infected with or recovered from COVID-19 (not recorded which). This chain's CDR3 is CASSLDRWREQFF. In DNA form, the CDR3 reads TGTGCCAGCAGCTTAGATCGCTGGCGGGAGCAGTTCTTC.